This T cell receptor beta chain came from a study of PD-1 blockade in classical Hodgkin lymphoma. Study-wide findings and caveats: The causes of the repertoire differences, possibly disease activity or prior therapy, remain undefined. With CD4+ cells, TCR diversity rose significantly by C4D1, but not with CD8+ cells.

The assay was immunoSEQ multiplex PCR, and TCRdb's table has in-frame clones only and misses some. The data hold 100,000 or so clones, with around nine tenths observed a single time. Time point noted: cycle 4 day 1 (C4D1), after 6 weeks of nivolumab. All patients experienced relapse after autologous stem cell transplantation, and brentuximab vedotin exposure was variable. V lost 5 bases, J lost 6 bases, and 9 bases lay in between. The CDR3 is 12 amino acids. From germline, CDR1 is LNHDA and CDR2 SQIVND (reference sequence). As to this clone: Its antigen remains unidentified.

The source material was peripheral blood mononuclear cells (PBMCs), sampled before the fourth cycle of nivolumab. The chain is built from TRBV19 and TRBJ2-3; D remains unclear. The TCR originated in a human donor with classical Hodgkin lymphoma. CDR3 nucleotides: TGTGCCAGTAGTCGACTCTCTGATACGCAGTATTTT. It codes for CASSRLSDTQYF.